This T cell receptor beta chain was sequenced for a study of human T cells and chemical hapten exposure. Notes on the study in general: While controls formed fewer of them, expanded TCRs formed significantly more large CDR3 similarity clusters.

Only a few counts were recorded for this clonotype. What it binds is unknown. The study's library attached unique molecular identifiers to single cDNA molecules. One entry per CDR3 protein, called by TCRdb with MiXCR from the RACE reads. The sample has just over 350,000 distinct CDR3 sequences; just under 6.5% are singletons. Regarding time point: patch test 2, 6 weeks after DPC sensitization. Documented treatment: therapeutic diphenylcyclopropenone sensitization with weekly scalp DPC. This CDR3 contains 13 residues. The V gene lost 3 bases and the J gene lost 2 bases, with 7 bases spanning the gap. The TCR originated in a woman aged 18-29 years with alopecia areata. Some clones in this sample may be carry-over from other donors' samples. The genes are TRBV12-3 or TRBV12-4 and TRBJ2-5; weak D call: TRBD2 (5 bases). The sequencing here drew on whole blood, taken in connection with sensitization to the hapten diphenylcyclopropenone (DPC). CDR3 in DNA: TGTGCCAGCAGTTTCGCGGGTCAAGAGACCCAGTACTTC. This gives the protein CASSFAGQETQYF.